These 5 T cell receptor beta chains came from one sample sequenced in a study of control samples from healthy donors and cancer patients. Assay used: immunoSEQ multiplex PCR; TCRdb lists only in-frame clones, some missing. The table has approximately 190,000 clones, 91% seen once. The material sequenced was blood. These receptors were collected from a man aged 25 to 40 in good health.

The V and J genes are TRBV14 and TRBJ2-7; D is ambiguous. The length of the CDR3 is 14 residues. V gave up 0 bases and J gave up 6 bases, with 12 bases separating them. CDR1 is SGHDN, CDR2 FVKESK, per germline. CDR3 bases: TGTGCCAGCAGCCAAGATAGAAGGGTAGGCGAGCAGTACTTC. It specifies CASSQDRRVGEQYF.

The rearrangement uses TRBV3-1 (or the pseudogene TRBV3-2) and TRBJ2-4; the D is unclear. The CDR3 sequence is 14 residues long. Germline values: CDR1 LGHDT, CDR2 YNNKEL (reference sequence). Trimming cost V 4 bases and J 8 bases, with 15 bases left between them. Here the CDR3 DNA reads TGTGCCAGCAGCCTAAGGCCAAGGTGGGACATTCAGTACTTC. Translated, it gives CASSLRPRWDIQYF.

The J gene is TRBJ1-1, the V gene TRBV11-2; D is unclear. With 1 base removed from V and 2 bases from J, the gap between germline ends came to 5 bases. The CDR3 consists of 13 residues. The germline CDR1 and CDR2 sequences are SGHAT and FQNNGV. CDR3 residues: CASSLADNTEAFF. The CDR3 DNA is TGTGCCAGCAGCTTAGCTGATAACACTGAAGCTTTCTTT.

In DNA, the CDR3 is TGTGCCAGCAGCCTCCTCGGGACCACAGATACGCAGTATTTT. Translating gives CASSLLGTTDTQYF. This rearrangement joins TRBV7-9 to TRBJ2-3; TRBD1 or TRBD2 may be the D gene (5 bases each). The CDR3 spans 14 residues. Between the trimmed V and J ends, which lost 5 bases and 2 bases, there was a span of 11 bases. CDR1 and CDR2 from the germline V gene are SEHNR and FQNEAQ (reference sequence).

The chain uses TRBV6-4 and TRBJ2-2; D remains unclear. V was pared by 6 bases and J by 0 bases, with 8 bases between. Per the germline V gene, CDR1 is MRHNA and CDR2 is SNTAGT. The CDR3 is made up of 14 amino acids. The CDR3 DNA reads TGTGCCAGCAGGAGAACAGCGAACACCGGGGAGCTGTTTTTT. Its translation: CASRRTANTGELFF.